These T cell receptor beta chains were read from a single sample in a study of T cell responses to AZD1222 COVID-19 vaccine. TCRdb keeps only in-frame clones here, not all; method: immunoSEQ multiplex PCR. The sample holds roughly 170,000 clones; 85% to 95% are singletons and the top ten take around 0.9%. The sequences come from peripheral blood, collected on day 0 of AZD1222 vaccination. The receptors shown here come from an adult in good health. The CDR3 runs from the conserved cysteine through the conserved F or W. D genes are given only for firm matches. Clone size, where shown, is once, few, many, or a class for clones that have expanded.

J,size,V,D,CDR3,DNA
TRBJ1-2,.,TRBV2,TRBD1,CASSEGTGRVGYTF,TGTGCCAGCAGCGAGGGGACAGGGAGGGTTGGCTACACCTTC
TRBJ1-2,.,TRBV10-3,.,CAIKETDYGYTF,TGTGCCATCAAGGAGACAGACTACGGCTACACCTTC
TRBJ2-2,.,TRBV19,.,CASIRDMTGNTGELFF,TGTGCCAGTATCCGAGATATGACAGGGAACACCGGGGAGCTGTTTTTT
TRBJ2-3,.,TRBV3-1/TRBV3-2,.,CASRAGSTDTQYF,TGTGCCAGCAGGGCGGGGAGCACAGATACGCAGTATTTT
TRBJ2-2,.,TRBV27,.,CASSFITGLSGELFF,TGTGCCAGCAGTTTTATTACAGGGTTGTCCGGGGAGCTGTTTTTT
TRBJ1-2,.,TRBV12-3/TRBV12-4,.,CASSPGLNNGYTF,TGTGCCAGCAGTCCGGGACTTAATAATGGCTACACCTTC
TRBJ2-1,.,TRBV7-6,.,CASSLALWGDNEQFF,TGTGCCAGCAGCTTAGCCCTTTGGGGGGACAATGAGCAGTTCTTC
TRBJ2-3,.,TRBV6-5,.,CASRSSGHTDTQYF,TGTGCCAGCCGCTCAAGCGGACACACAGATACGCAGTATTTT
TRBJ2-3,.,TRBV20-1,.,CSAPSDTQYF,TGCAGTGCTCCCTCGGATACGCAGTATTTT
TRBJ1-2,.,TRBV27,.,CASSSIDNYGYTF,TGTGCCAGCAGTTCGATCGATAACTATGGCTACACCTTC
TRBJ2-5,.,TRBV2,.,CASSVFPLETQYF,TGTGCCAGCAGTGTCTTCCCACTAGAGACCCAGTACTTC
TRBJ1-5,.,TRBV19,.,CASSSRVDDNQPQHF,TGTGCCAGTAGTTCAAGGGTGGATGACAATCAGCCCCAGCATTTT
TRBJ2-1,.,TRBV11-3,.,CASLCSYNEQFF,TGTGCCAGCCTTTGCTCCTACAATGAGCAGTTCTTC
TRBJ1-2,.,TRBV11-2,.,CASSLVGGDNYGYTF,TGTGCCAGCAGCTTAGTGGGAGGGGATAACTATGGCTACACCTTC
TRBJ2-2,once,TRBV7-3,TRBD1,CASSLTAPDRDSGELFF,TGTGCCAGCAGCTTAACGGCCCCTGACAGGGATAGCGGGGAGCTGTTTTTT
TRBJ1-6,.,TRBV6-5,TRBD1,CASSHTGTENSPLHF,TGTGCCAGCAGTCACACCGGGACAGAAAATTCACCCCTCCACTTT
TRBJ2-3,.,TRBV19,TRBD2,CASKAGTADGPLSQYF,TGTGCCAGTAAAGCGGGGACGGCGGACGGCCCTTTGTCGCAGTATTTT
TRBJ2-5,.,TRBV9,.,CASSVAGFNQETQYF,TGTGCCAGCAGCGTAGCAGGGTTCAACCAAGAGACCCAGTACTTC
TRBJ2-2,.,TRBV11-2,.,CASKGGDAGELFF,TGTGCCAGCAAAGGGGGAGACGCCGGGGAGCTGTTTTTT
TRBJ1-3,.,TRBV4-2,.,CASSQEKGTSGNTIYF,TGTGCCAGCAGCCAAGAAAAGGGGACGTCTGGAAACACCATATATTTT
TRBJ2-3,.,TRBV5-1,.,CASSLRDPRVNTQYF,TGCGCCAGCAGCCTCCGGGACCCCCGAGTGAATACGCAGTATTTT
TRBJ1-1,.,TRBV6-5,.,CASSKALMNTEAFF,TGTGCCAGCAGTAAGGCGCTTATGAACACTGAAGCTTTCTTT
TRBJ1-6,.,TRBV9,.,CASSETVGNSPLHF,TGTGCCAGCAGCGAGACAGTGGGCAATTCACCCCTCCACTTT
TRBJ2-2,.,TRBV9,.,CASSAGPGWNTGELFF,TGTGCCAGCAGCGCCGGTCCAGGGTGGAACACCGGGGAGCTGTTTTTT
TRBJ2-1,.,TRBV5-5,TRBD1,CASSLMGQGRDEQFF,TGTGCCAGCAGCTTGATGGGACAGGGGAGGGATGAGCAGTTCTTC
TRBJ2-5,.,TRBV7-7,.,CASSHRLDWETQYF,TGTGCTAGCAGCCACAGACTAGATTGGGAGACCCAGTACTTC
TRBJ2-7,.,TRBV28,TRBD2,CASSLFVGGRNEQYF,TGTGCCAGCAGTTTATTCGTGGGGGGGAGGAACGAGCAGTACTTC
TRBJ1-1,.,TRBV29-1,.,CSVEVELFEAFF,TGCAGCGTTGAAGTTGAGTTATTTGAAGCTTTCTTT
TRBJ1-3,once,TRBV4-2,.,CASSQDIGSGNTIYF,TGTGCCAGCAGCCAAGATATAGGGTCTGGAAACACCATATATTTT
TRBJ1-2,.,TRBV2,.,CASSEDGEGRPTNYGYTF,TGTGCCAGCAGTGAAGACGGGGAGGGGCGCCCGACAAACTATGGCTACACCTTC
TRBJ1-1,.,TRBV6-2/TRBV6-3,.,CASSRAGEEAFF,TGTGCCAGCAGCCGGGCGGGGGAGGAAGCTTTCTTT
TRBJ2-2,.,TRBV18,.,CASSRNTGYPGELFF,TGTGCCAGCTCCCGAAATACCGGGTACCCCGGGGAGCTGTTTTTT
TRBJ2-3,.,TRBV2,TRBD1,CASSQDRAADTQYF,TGTGCCAGCAGTCAGGACAGGGCCGCAGATACGCAGTATTTT
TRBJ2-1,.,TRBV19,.,CASSIGSSYNEQFF,TGTGCCAGTAGTATCGGGAGCTCCTACAATGAGCAGTTCTTC
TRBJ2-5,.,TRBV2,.,CASSPTGQETQYF,TGTGCCAGCAGTCCTACGGGGCAAGAGACCCAGTACTTC
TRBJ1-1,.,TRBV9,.,CASSVEGSNTEAFF,TGTGCCAGCAGCGTAGAAGGTTCCAACACTGAAGCTTTCTTT
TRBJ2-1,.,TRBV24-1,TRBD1,CATSISGGTRQFF,TGTGCCACCAGTATATCAGGGGGCACGCGGCAGTTCTTC
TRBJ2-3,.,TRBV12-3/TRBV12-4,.,CASRVTQGNTQYF,TGTGCCAGCAGAGTAACTCAGGGAAATACGCAGTATTTT
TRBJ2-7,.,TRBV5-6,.,CASSFYYEQYF,TGTGCCAGCAGCTTTTATTACGAGCAGTACTTC
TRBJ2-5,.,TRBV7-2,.,CASSLPGDWTGQETQYF,TGTGCCAGCAGCCTCCCAGGGGACTGGACAGGCCAAGAGACCCAGTACTTC
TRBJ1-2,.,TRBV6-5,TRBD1,CASRSGQGYGYTF,TGTGCCAGCAGGTCAGGACAGGGTTATGGCTACACCTTC
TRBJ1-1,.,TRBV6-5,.,CASSYSSGGRAEAFF,TGTGCCAGCAGTTACTCGAGCGGGGGAAGGGCTGAAGCTTTCTTT
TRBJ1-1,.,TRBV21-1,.,CASSASRTDGRTEAFF,TGTGCCAGCAGCGCGTCAAGGACAGACGGACGAACTGAAGCTTTCTTT
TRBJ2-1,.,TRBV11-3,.,CASSLGVRGNEQFF,TGTGCCAGCAGCTTAGGGGTCAGGGGAAATGAGCAGTTCTTC
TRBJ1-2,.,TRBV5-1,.,CASSLGTESYGYTF,TGCGCCAGCAGCTTGGGGACAGAATCATATGGCTACACCTTC
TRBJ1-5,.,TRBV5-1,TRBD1,CASSQDRADNQPQHF,TGCGCCAGCAGCCAGGACAGGGCAGACAATCAGCCCCAGCATTTT
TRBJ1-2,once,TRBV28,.,CASSPYDRGYGYTF,TGTGCCAGCAGTCCTTACGACAGAGGCTATGGCTACACCTTC
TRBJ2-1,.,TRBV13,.,CASSLGLVRYNEQFF,TGTGCCAGCAGCTTGGGACTCGTCCGCTACAATGAGCAGTTCTTC
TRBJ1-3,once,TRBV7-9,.,CASSSGGGHGNTIYF,TGTGCCAGCAGCTCCGGCGGGGGGCATGGAAACACCATATATTTT
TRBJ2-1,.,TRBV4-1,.,CASSQDGRGWRGTYNEQFF,TGCGCCAGCAGCCAAGATGGCCGGGGATGGCGGGGCACGTACAATGAGCAGTTCTTC
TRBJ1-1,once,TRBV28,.,CASSGSNTEAFF,TGTGCCAGCAGTGGGAGTAACACTGAAGCTTTCTTT
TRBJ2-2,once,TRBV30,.,CAWSRASNTGELFF,TGTGCCTGGAGTCGCGCCTCGAACACCGGGGAGCTGTTTTTT